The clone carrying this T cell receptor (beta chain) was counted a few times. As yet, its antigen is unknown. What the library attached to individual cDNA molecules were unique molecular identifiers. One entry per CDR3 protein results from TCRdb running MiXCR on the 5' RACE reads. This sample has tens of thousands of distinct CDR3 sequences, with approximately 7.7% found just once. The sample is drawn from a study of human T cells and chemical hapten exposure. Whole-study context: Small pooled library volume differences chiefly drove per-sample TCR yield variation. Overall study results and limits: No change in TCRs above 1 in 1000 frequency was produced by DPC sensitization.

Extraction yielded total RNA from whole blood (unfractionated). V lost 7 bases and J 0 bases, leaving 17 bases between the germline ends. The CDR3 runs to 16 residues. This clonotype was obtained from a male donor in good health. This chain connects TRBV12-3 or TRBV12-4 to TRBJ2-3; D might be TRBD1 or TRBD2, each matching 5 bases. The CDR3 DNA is TGTGCCAGCATCCCGGGGCCCGGGTCTAGCACAGATACGCAGTATTTT. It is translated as CASIPGPGSSTDTQYF.